A selection of T cell receptor beta chains follows, all from one sample in a study of T cells in Graves' hyperthyroidism and ophthalmopathy. A single record per CDR3 protein comes from TCRdb applying MiXCR to the multiplex PCR reads. The sample shows around 200,000 distinct CDR3 sequences, about 17% of them seen only once. Sequencing was carried out using blood. Receptor source: a middle-aged man with Graves' hyperthyroidism. CDR3s leave out the opening cysteine and the closing phenylalanine or tryptophan.

>TRBJ2-3|TRBV20-1
SARPSGNRSTDTQY
>TRBJ2-7|TRBV9
ASNRQGADEQY
>TRBJ1-2|TRBV7-8
ASSRPDRVLGGYT
>TRBJ2-5|TRBV6-2/TRBV6-3
ASSKLPGQGRETQY
>TRBJ2-5|TRBV10-3
AIRRDTKETQY
>TRBJ2-5|TRBV6-2/TRBV6-3
ASSSWTVRTQETQY
>TRBJ1-2|TRBV20-1
SAREVRDYGYT
>TRBJ2-1|TRBV5-6
ASSGPGLEQF
>TRBJ2-3|TRBV6-5
ASSYARAGTTDTQY
>TRBJ1-1|TRBV4-3
ASSQGGQGSREDTEAF
>TRBJ2-7|TRBV5-1
ASSLEDSSYEQY
>TRBJ1-6|TRBV5-1
ASRGGGPYNSPLH
>TRBJ2-3|TRBV18
ASSLQGIGTDTQY
>TRBJ1-1|TRBV5-1
ASSLVGTEAF
>TRBJ2-1|TRBV20-1
SAVRSGQF
>TRBJ2-7|TRBV20-1
SARDPGKRSAYEQY
>TRBJ1-5|TRBV6-2/TRBV6-3
ASSYGGHQPQH
>TRBJ1-4|TRBV25-1
ASREGREKLF
>TRBJ1-1|TRBV4-2
ASSQVRGGEAF
>TRBJ2-1|TRBV10-3
AISVGGTSGGARNEQF
>TRBJ2-5|TRBV24-1
ATSDSGFETQY
>TRBJ2-7|TRBV20-1
SAILDSEFSYEQY
>TRBJ2-1|TRBV20-1
SARDFRGAGNEQF
>TRBJ2-5|TRBV18
ASSPQDRQETQY
>TRBJ1-6|TRBV5-1
ASRQSSYNSPLH
>TRBJ2-1|TRBV11-2
ASSLETPGNEQF
>TRBJ2-7|TRBV7-2
ASSSRTGGEQY
>TRBJ2-5|TRBV18
ASSPFRTGQETQY
>TRBJ1-4|TRBV24-1
ATSDSGRSYEKLF
>TRBJ2-5|TRBV2
ASNASPRETQY
>TRBJ2-7|TRBV5-4
ASRENGQGPYEQY
>TRBJ2-4|TRBV13
ASGLLGDLAKNIQY
>TRBJ1-3|TRBV20-1
SASKDGSSGNTIY
>TRBJ2-1|TRBV5-1
ASSLPAGGEQF
>TRBJ2-1|TRBV9
ASSAPPGHYNEQF
>TRBJ1-5|TRBV5-1
ASSLDGNSNQPQH
>TRBJ2-1|TRBV19
ASSLSLPSYNEQF
>TRBJ1-4|TRBV30
AWSRAGATNEKLF
>TRBJ1-5|TRBV3-1
ASSQDAGGAFGNQPQH
>TRBJ1-2|TRBV7-6
ASSPEGNGVGYT
>TRBJ2-7|TRBV28
ASSDWTRNYEQY
>TRBJ2-7|TRBV30
AWSGIVRDREYEQY
>TRBJ1-6|TRBV18
ASSGTDNSPLH
>TRBJ1-3|TRBV5-1
ASSLGGTPGNTIY
>TRBJ2-1|TRBV20-1
SARDFGGPYNEQF
>TRBJ1-1|TRBV2
ASSRTAMNTEAF
>TRBJ2-1|TRBV19
ASSIDRLAGGREQF
>TRBJ1-5|TRBV5-1
ASSWRDRDSLTYNQPQH
>TRBJ2-3|TRBV11-3
ASSETDTQY
>TRBJ2-7|TRBV28
ASSPGLASEYEQY
>TRBJ2-6|TRBV4-1
ASSQSSGGLRGANVLT
>TRBJ2-7|TRBV7-2
ASSLEGQESYEQY
>TRBJ1-2|TRBV27
ASSLMGQTNYGYT
>TRBJ2-7|TRBV10-3
AISDSRDYEQY
>TRBJ1-3|TRBV6-6
ASSYDRQSQNTIY
>TRBJ2-7|TRBV20-1
SASGGYEQY
>TRBJ1-3|TRBV14
ASSRGNTIY